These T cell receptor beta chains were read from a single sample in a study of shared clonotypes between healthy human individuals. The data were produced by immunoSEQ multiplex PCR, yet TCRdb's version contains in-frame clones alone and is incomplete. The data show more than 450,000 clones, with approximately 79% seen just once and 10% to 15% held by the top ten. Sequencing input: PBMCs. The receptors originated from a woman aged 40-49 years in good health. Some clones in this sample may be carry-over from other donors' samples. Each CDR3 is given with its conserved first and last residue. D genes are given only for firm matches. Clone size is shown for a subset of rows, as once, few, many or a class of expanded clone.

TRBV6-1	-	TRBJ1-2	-	TGTGCCAGCAGTGAAGGGATATCTGCGACAACCTATGGCTACACCTTC	CASSEGISATTYGYTF
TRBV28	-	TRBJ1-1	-	TGTGCCAGCAGTATGCCTCGCGTAACTGAAGCTTTCTTT	CASSMPRVTEAFF
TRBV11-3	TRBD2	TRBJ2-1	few	TGTGCCAGCAGCGCCCCCGGGACTAGCGGGACCTATGAGCAGTTCTTC	CASSAPGTSGTYEQFF
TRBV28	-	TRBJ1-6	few	TGTGCCAGCAGTCAACTAGGGGGGTTCTATAATTCACCCCTCCACTTT	CASSQLGGFYNSPLHF
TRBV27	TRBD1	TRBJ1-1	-	TGTGCCAGCAGTATGGACAGGGGTATGAACACTGAAGCTTTCTTT	CASSMDRGMNTEAFF
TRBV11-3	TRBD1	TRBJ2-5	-	TGTGCCAGCAGCTTAGGGGACAGGGGGTTGTGGACCCAGTACTTC	CASSLGDRGLWTQYF
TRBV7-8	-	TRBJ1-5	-	TGTGCCAGCAGCTTAGATCAGGGTCGCACCAATCAGCCCCAGCATTTT	CASSLDQGRTNQPQHF
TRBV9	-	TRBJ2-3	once	TGTGCCAGCAGCGTAGGGGCAGGGGTAGATACGCAGTATTTT	CASSVGAGVDTQYF
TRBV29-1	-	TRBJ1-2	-	TGCAGCGTTGAAGTTGCCAGCGCGGGTGGCTATGGCCACACCTTC	CSVEVASAGGYGHTF
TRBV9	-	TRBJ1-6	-	TGTGCCAGCAGCGTAGACTACGGGGGCAATTCACCCCTCCACTTT	CASSVDYGGNSPLHF
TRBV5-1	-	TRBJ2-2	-	TGCGCCAGCAGCGCCACTAGCTCCGGGGAGCTGTTTTTT	CASSATSSGELFF
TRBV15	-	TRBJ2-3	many	TGTGCCACCAGCAGAGCCCGGGACGGGGTGGATACGCAGTATTTT	CATSRARDGVDTQYF
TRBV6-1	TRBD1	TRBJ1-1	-	TGTGCCAGCAGTGACGGACAGGGGGCTTGGACTGAAGCTTTCTTT	CASSDGQGAWTEAFF